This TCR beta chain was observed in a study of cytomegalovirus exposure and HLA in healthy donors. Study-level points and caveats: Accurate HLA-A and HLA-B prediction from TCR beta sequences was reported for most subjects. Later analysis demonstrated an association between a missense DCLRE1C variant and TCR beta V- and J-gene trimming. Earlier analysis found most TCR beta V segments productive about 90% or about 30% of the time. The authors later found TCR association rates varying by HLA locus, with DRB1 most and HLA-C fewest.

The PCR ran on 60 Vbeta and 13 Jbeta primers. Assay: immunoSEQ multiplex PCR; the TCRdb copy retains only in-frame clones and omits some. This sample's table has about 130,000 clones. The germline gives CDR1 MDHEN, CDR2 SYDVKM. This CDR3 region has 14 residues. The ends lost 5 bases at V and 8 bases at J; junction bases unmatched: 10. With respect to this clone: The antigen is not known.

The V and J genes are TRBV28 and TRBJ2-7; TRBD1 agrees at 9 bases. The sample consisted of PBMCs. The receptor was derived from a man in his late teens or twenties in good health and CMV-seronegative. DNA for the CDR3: TGTGCCAGCAGTCATGGACAGGGGCCCTCCAAGCAGTACTTC. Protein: CASSHGQGPSKQYF.